This T cell receptor beta chain was captured in a study of blood T cell repertoires in COVID-19. Study overall: PBMCs, B-cell-depleted T cells, or T cells were the source of the cDNA or gDNA that made up the material.

TCRdb keeps only in-frame clones here, not all; method: immunoSEQ multiplex PCR. The sample includes about 170,000 clones, about 80% of them seen just once. Germline V gene lookup returns CDR1 SEHNR and CDR2 FQNEAQ (reference sequence). The length of the CDR3 is 13 residues. Trimming pared 5 bases from V and 11 bases from J, leaving 18 bases between. The sequence was obtained from a man in his fifties who had recovered from COVID-19. The chain links TRBV7-9 to TRBJ1-1; D perhaps matches TRBD1 (6 bases). Sample: PBMCs or T cells enriched from blood (not recorded which). CDR3 in amino acids: CASSPQGQTGAFF. As DNA, the CDR3 is TGTGCCAGCAGCCCCCAAGGACAGACGGGGGCTTTCTTT.